The clone carrying this T cell receptor (beta chain) came up many times. Its antigen is not known. This sample was included in a study of neurological immune-mediated disorders. Trimming left V 0 bases short and J 4 bases short, with 10 bases between. The CDR3 is 14 amino acids. In germline, CDR1 is SGHRS, CDR2 YFSETQ. Study-wide points: Private repertoires in all groups were suggested by the finding that expanded clones across subjects shared no CDR3 amino acid sequences. The most TCR clonal expansion was seen in HTLV-1-associated myelopathy, whereas the least was seen in multiple sclerosis, below the level in healthy controls.

5'RACE employing 10-nucleotide random UMIs yielded the cDNA. In TCRdb, the 5' RACE reads were re-called with MiXCR into one record per CDR3 protein. Of tens of thousands of distinct CDR3 sequences listed, around 7.8% are singletons. Unsorted libraries used 2 million PBMCs kept at -80 degrees C. This TCR was recovered from a woman in her forties in good health. Specimen: PBMCs. V is TRBV5-1 and J is TRBJ2-5; D is uncertain. CDR3 protein: CASSLGPSGETQYF. For the CDR3, the DNA is TGCGCCAGCAGCTTGGGACCGTCAGGAGAGACCCAGTACTTC.